This T cell receptor (beta chain) was captured in a study of neurological immune-mediated disorders. This clonotype has ten or more counts. Synthesis of cDNA was accomplished via 5'RACE employing 10-nucleotide random UMIs. MiXCR, applied by TCRdb to the 5' RACE reads, yields one record per CDR3 protein. The sample yields some 50,000 distinct CDR3 sequences, 16% seen once. PBMCs stored at -80 C, numbering 2 million, were the origin of the unsorted libraries. Germline CDR1 reads MNHEY; CDR2 reads SVGAGI. This CDR3 comprises 15 residues. V shed 1 base and J 2 bases; nucleotides not matched to a gene: 4. Sequencing was carried out using PBMCs. The TCR sequence derives from a man between 60 and 70 years old in good health. This chain links TRBV6-5 with TRBJ2-5; TRBD2 matches at 7 bases. CDR3 DNA sequence: TGTGCCAGCAGTTACTATGCTAGCGGTCAAGAGACCCAGTACTTC. This sequence encodes CASSYYASGQETQYF.